Below, 31 T cell receptor beta chains from the same sample are listed, as sequenced in a study of T cell changes during pregnancy in multiple sclerosis. Here immunoSEQ multiplex PCR was the method, and the copy in TCRdb shows in-frame clones only, minus some. The repertoire has just under 95,000 clones, almost 95% of them found once; the top ten carry around 2.5%. The material sequenced was peripheral blood, taken in the first trimester of pregnancy. The receptors come from a female donor with multiple sclerosis, enrolled in a pregnancy study.

The rearrangement links TRBV25-1 to TRBJ2-7; a possible D gene is TRBD2 (6 bases). In germline, CDR1 is MGHDK, CDR2 SYGVNS. The ends were cut back, 5 bases at V and 6 bases at J, with 8 bases in the middle. This CDR3 has 11 amino acids. CDR3 sequence reads: CASSLGGEQYF. Here the CDR3 DNA reads TGTGCCAGCAGTCTGGGGGGCGAGCAGTACTTC.

V is TRBV2 and J is TRBJ1-1, with D unclear. Trimming removed 7 bases from V and 3 bases from J, with 6 bases in between. The CDR3 consists of 11 residues. Per germline, CDR1 SNHLY and CDR2 FYNNEI. CDR3 in amino acids: CASIPDTEAFF. The CDR3 DNA reads as TGTGCCAGCATACCGGACACTGAAGCTTTCTTT.

The chain links TRBV29-1 to TRBJ1-1; tentative D call: TRBD1 (5 bases). V was trimmed by 7 bases and J by 1 base, leaving 10 bases between them. This CDR3 is built from 12 residues. CDR1 and CDR2 from the germline V gene are SQVTM and ANQGSEA. CDR3 sequence reads: CSARQTNTEAFF. CDR3 coding DNA: TGCAGCGCCCGACAGACGAACACTGAAGCTTTCTTT.

V gene TRBV7-3 combines with J gene TRBJ2-1, with TRBD1 matching 7 bases. The CDR3 covers 14 residues. With V trimmed by 1 base and J by 6 bases, 3 bases remained unmatched. Germline CDR1 and CDR2: SGHTA and FQGTGA. The CDR3 nucleotides read TGTGCCAGCAGCTTAAACAAGGGGGCCAATGAGCAGTTCTTC. Amino acids: CASSLNKGANEQFF.

V and J are TRBV7-9 and TRBJ1-2; 7 bases are shared with TRBD1. The CDR3 spans 12 residues. CDR1 is SEHNR, CDR2 FQNEAQ, per germline (reference sequence). V lost 5 bases and J lost 8; bases outside the gene matches: 5. The CDR3 loop is CASSRGGLGYTF. DNA for the CDR3: TGTGCCAGCAGCCGAGGGGGCCTCGGCTACACCTTC.

The chain joins TRBV25-1 to TRBJ2-7, with 8 bases aligning to TRBD2. Germline CDR1 is MGHDK and CDR2 is SYGVNS. V lost 2 bases, J lost 7 bases, and 7 bases stayed unmatched. The CDR3 spans 14 residues. This chain's CDR3 is CASSELAGGGEQYF. The DNA for the CDR3 is TGTGCCAGCAGTGAACTAGCGGGTGGGGGTGAGCAGTACTTC.

This chain uses TRBV20-1 with TRBJ2-3; TRBD2 might be the D (5 bases). Germline CDR1 reads DFQATT; CDR2 reads SNEGSKA (reference sequence). This CDR3 is 10 amino acids long. V was pared by 5 bases and J by 14 bases, with 14 bases between. The CDR3 bases are TGCAGTGCTCTCGACGGGATTGCGTATTTT. Translation: CSALDGIAYF.

The chain uses TRBV27 and TRBJ2-7, with 8 nucleotides matching TRBD2. With V trimmed by 6 bases and J by 5 bases, 12 bases remained unmatched. CDR3 length: 15 residues. CDR1 MNHEY and CDR2 SMNVEV come from the germline V gene (reference sequence). CDR3 sequence (DNA): TGTGCCAGCAGGGACGGGACTAGTTTTTCCCACGAGCAGTACTTC. Its translation: CASRDGTSFSHEQYF.

The sample holds one count of this clone. The genes are TRBV2 and TRBJ2-7, with unresolved D. The CDR3 runs 12 residues. CDR1 is SNHLY and CDR2 is FYNNEI in the germline V gene. Trimming took 8 bases from V and 3 from J, leaving 11 bases between them. CDR3 nucleotides: TGTGCCAGCGCCGCCTCAGGCTACGAGCAGTACTTC. Protein: CASAASGYEQYF.

V and J are TRBV7-9 and TRBJ2-3; no clear D. The V gene lost 1 base and the J gene lost 2 bases, with 4 bases spanning the gap. This CDR3 has 13 residues. The V gene's germline CDR1 is SEHNR and CDR2 FQNEAQ (reference sequence). The CDR3 sequence is CASSLGATDTQYF. The CDR3 coding sequence is TGTGCCAGCAGCTTAGGGGCCACAGATACGCAGTATTTT.

This rearrangement joins TRBV6-4 to TRBJ2-3; 11 bases map to TRBD2. In germline, CDR1 is MRHNA, CDR2 SNTAGT. The CDR3 covers 15 residues. Unmatched junction bases numbered 1, after V lost 3 bases and J lost 2 bases. The CDR3 coding sequence is TGTGCCAGCAGTGAGGGACTAGCGGTCACAGATACGCAGTATTTT. This sequence encodes CASSEGLAVTDTQYF.

J is TRBJ2-3 and V is TRBV28; 8 positions match TRBD1. V trimming: 5 bases; J trimming: 4 bases; junction bases outside the gene matches: 5. The V gene's germline CDR1 is MDHEN and CDR2 SYDVKM. This CDR3 has 14 residues. The CDR3 DNA reads TGTGCCAGCAGTCTCGACAGGGGCCCAGATACGCAGTATTTT. Translated: CASSLDRGPDTQYF.

The CDR3 loop is CASSLEQGVDSNQPQHF. CDR3 sequence (DNA): TGTGCCAGCAGCTTGGAACAGGGGGTGGATAGCAATCAGCCCCAGCATTTT. The J gene is TRBJ1-5, the V gene TRBV5-8; 8 nucleotides agree with TRBD1. The V gene end was trimmed by 0 bases and the J gene end by 0 bases; junction bases not matched to a gene: 5. This CDR3 is built from 17 residues. Looked up from germline, CDR1 is SGHTS and CDR2 is YDEGEE.

The chain has TRBV5-1 and TRBJ1-5; 7 bases match TRBD1. Per germline, CDR1 SGHRS and CDR2 YFSETQ. This CDR3 is 16 amino acids long. The V gene end was trimmed by 5 bases and the J gene end by 1 base; junction bases not matched to a gene: 9. CDR3 residues: CASSWDSLGSNQPQHF. The DNA for the CDR3 is TGCGCCAGCAGTTGGGACAGCCTTGGCAGCAATCAGCCCCAGCATTTT.

This clone occurred once. The chain is built from TRBV2 and TRBJ1-2, with unresolved D. The germline V gene encodes CDR1 SNHLY and CDR2 FYNNEI. V gave up 3 bases and J gave up 7 bases, with 9 bases separating them. CDR3 length: 12 amino acids. CDR3 residues: CASSDFSRGYTF. CDR3 sequence (DNA): TGTGCCAGCAGTGATTTCTCTCGTGGCTACACCTTC.

The chain is built from TRBV29-1 and TRBJ2-7, with 14 bases identical to TRBD2. The CDR3 runs 14 residues. The germline gives CDR1 SQVTM, CDR2 ANQGSEA. With 6 bases clipped from V and 3 bases from J, the junction kept 4 bases outside the gene matches. CDR3 sequence: CSVAGTSGSYEQYF. DNA for the CDR3: TGCAGCGTCGCCGGGACTAGCGGGAGCTACGAGCAGTACTTC.

The rearrangement links TRBV7-8 to TRBJ2-6, with D possibly being TRBD1 (5 bases). Germline V gives CDR1 SGHVS, CDR2 FQNEAQ. This CDR3 comprises 16 residues. The DNA for the CDR3 is TGTGCAGGCGAGGCAGGGCAGCCCTCTGGGGCCAACGTCCTGACTTTC. This sequence encodes CAGEAGQPSGANVLTF.

This chain connects TRBV10-1 to TRBJ1-5; the D gene is possibly TRBD1 (6 bases). From germline, CDR1 is WNHNN and CDR2 SYGVQD (reference sequence). The CDR3 runs 13 residues. V was trimmed by 8 bases and J by 4 bases, leaving 12 bases between them. Here the CDR3 reads CASLLGTNQPQHF. DNA for the CDR3: TGCGCCAGCCTCCTGGGGACAAATCAGCCCCAGCATTTT.

The V and J genes are TRBV19 and TRBJ2-7, with D perhaps TRBD2 (6 bases). Per the germline V gene, CDR1 is LNHDA and CDR2 is SQIVND (reference sequence). Trimming pared 8 bases from V and 5 bases from J, leaving 13 bases between. This CDR3 is built from 12 residues. Here the CDR3 reads CASGKTSNEQYF. In DNA, the CDR3 is TGTGCCAGTGGAAAAACTAGCAACGAGCAGTACTTC.

The rearrangement uses TRBV4-3 and TRBJ1-3, with D uncertain. This CDR3 has 16 amino acids. Trimming shortened V by 0 bases and J by 5 bases, and 14 bases separated the two germline ends. Looked up from germline, CDR1 is LGHNA and CDR2 is YSLEER. The CDR3 loop reads CASSQDLRGQRNTIYF. CDR3 nucleotide sequence: TGCGCCAGCAGCCAAGATCTACGGGGTCAGAGAAACACCATATATTTT.

This chain uses TRBV30 with TRBJ2-7, with 8 bases aligning to TRBD2. The germline CDR1 and CDR2 sequences are GTSNPN and SVGIG (reference sequence). V gave up 0 bases and J gave up 2 bases; unmatched junction bases: 9. The CDR3 extends over 16 amino acids. CDR3 DNA sequence: TGTGCCTGGAGTGTATTCCCGGGACTAGGGGCCTACGAGCAGTACTTC. It is translated as CAWSVFPGLGAYEQYF.

The CDR3 DNA sequence: TGCGCCAGCAGCTTGGAACAGCCATTCTCTGGAAACACCATATATTTT. Protein sequence: CASSLEQPFSGNTIYF. This chain links TRBV5-1 with TRBJ1-3; D unclear. V lost 0 bases to trimming and J lost 0 bases, with 10 bases between them. Germline loops: CDR1 SGHRS, CDR2 YFSETQ. The length of the CDR3 is 16 residues. Variable domain in full (rest from reference TRBV5-1 and TRBJ1-3): KAGVTQTPRYLIKTRGQQVTLSCSPISGHRSVSWYQQTPGQGLQFLFEYFSETQRNKGNFPGRFSGRQFSNSRSEMNVSTLELGDSALYLCASSLEQPFSGNTIYFGEGSWLTVV.

V is TRBV27 and J is TRBJ1-1; TRBD1 matches 9 bases. Looked up from germline, CDR1 is MNHEY and CDR2 is SMNVEV (reference sequence). The CDR3 loop spans 12 amino acids. Trimming removed 5 bases from V and 6 bases from J; junction bases left unmatched: 1. The CDR3 sequence: CASSRQGAEAFF. The CDR3 DNA sequence: TGTGCCAGCAGTAGACAGGGGGCTGAAGCTTTCTTT.

The chain employs TRBV27 and TRBJ2-3; 9 bases are shared with TRBD2. Germline trimming cut 9 bases from V and 2 bases from J; bases unmatched to any gene: 9. Per the germline V gene, CDR1 is MNHEY and CDR2 is SMNVEV (reference sequence). The CDR3 runs 15 residues. As DNA, the CDR3 is TGTGCCAGTTCCGGAGCGGGAGGAAACACAGATACGCAGTATTTT. It is translated as CASSGAGGNTDTQYF.

The V and J genes are TRBV6-1 and TRBJ2-3; D unresolved. Trimming pared 3 bases from V and 2 bases from J, leaving 12 bases between. CDR1 is MNHNS and CDR2 is SASEGT in the germline V gene. The length of the CDR3 is 15 residues. The CDR3 bases are TGTGCCAGCAGTGAGGAGCAACGGCCCACAGATACGCAGTATTTT. This codes for CASSEEQRPTDTQYF.

The chain carries TRBV5-4 and TRBJ2-7, with TRBD2 matching over 12 bases. The CDR3 spans 18 residues. Losses at the gene ends were 1 base for V and 3 bases for J; bases not matched to a gene: 11. Germline CDR1 is SGHNT and CDR2 is YYREEE (reference sequence). CDR3 amino acids: CASSLSLAGGPSGYEQYF. The CDR3 nucleotides read TGTGCCAGCAGCTTGAGCCTAGCGGGAGGGCCTTCCGGCTACGAGCAGTACTTC.

This chain links TRBV5-6 with TRBJ2-3, with TRBD2 as a possible D gene (6 bases). With 2 bases removed from V and 4 bases from J, the gap between germline ends came to 14 bases. CDR3 length equals 15 residues. Germline CDR1 SGHDT, CDR2 YYEEEE. CDR3 in amino acids: CASSFRRAGADTQYF. As DNA, the CDR3 is TGTGCCAGCAGCTTTCGGAGGGCCGGGGCAGATACGCAGTATTTT.

The CDR3 sequence: CASSPLGPHYNEQFF. The CDR3 nucleotides are TGCGCCAGCAGCCCGTTGGGCCCTCACTACAATGAGCAGTTCTTC. V gene TRBV4-1 combines with J gene TRBJ2-1, with unresolved D. V was shortened by 4 bases and J by 3 bases, with 13 bases between the two germline ends. The CDR3 sequence is 15 residues long. The V gene's germline CDR1 is MGHRA and CDR2 YSYEKL.

With respect to this clone: Other DNA variants within this sample encode the same CDR3. The chain recombines TRBV5-4 with TRBJ1-2; tentative D call: TRBD1 (5 bases). The CDR3 runs to 13 residues. Germline V gives CDR1 SGHNT, CDR2 YYREEE (reference sequence). V was cut by 2 bases and J by 7 bases, with 12 bases left in between. As DNA, the CDR3 is TGTGCCAGCAGCTTACTTCAGGGAGGTGGCTACACCTTC. The encoded protein is CASSLLQGGGYTF.

This clone was seen only once. The chain has TRBV30 and TRBJ2-1; D possibly corresponds to TRBD2 (5 bases). Trimming pared 4 bases from V and 6 bases from J, leaving 16 bases between. Germline V gene data show CDR1 as GTSNPN and CDR2 as SVGIG (reference sequence). There are 14 residues in the CDR3. CDR3 sequence reads: CAWNLAPLTNEQFF. In DNA, the CDR3 is TGTGCCTGGAACCTAGCACCTCTTACCAATGAGCAGTTCTTC. Looking up the rest from reference TRBV30 and TRBJ2-1 gives the full variable domain: SQTIHQWPATLVQPVGSPLSLECTVEGTSNPNLYWYRQAAGRGLQLLFYSVGIGQISSEVPQNLSASRPQDRQFILSSKKLLLSDSGFYLCAWNLAPLTNEQFFGPGTRLTVL.

The count of this clone is one. This chain joins TRBV28 and TRBJ1-5; 9 bases align to TRBD1. With V trimmed by 7 bases and J by 7 bases, 23 bases remained unmatched. The CDR3 sequence is 19 residues long. Germline V gene lookup returns CDR1 MDHEN and CDR2 SYDVKM. In DNA, the CDR3 is TGTGCCAGCAAACATGGGGAGTGGGGACAGGGCCAGATCTCGCAGCCCCAGCATTTT. Translation: CASKHGEWGQGQISQPQHF.